The T cell receptor beta chain described here comes from a study of shared clonotypes between healthy human individuals (TCRdb year 2020). Study-level background: The cohort comprised a couple of women and a few men aged 18 to 49 years. For each donor, CD4 naive and CD4 memory were each given three plates, CD8 naive was given two plates, and CD8 memory was given one plate. Blood TCR repertoires of a handful of healthy adults were deeply sequenced to estimate repertoire size and the extent of clonotype sharing between individuals. To increase sequencing depth and limit assay-specific biases, TCR repertoire library preparation and sequencing were carried out by different laboratories using diverse techniques. Per donor, leukapheresis produced somewhere between about 0.85 and 10 billion PBMCs. General findings and caveats noted by the study authors: Sampling was restricted to blood, and TCR repertoires in tissue are likely to differ from TCR repertoires in blood. Pairwise subsampling indicated that sequencing depth was expected to affect the degree of clonotype sharing among donors. Rarefaction of sorted-subset datasets indicated incomplete sequencing despite the large sequencing depth. Naive subsets generally had larger estimated clonotype richness than memory subsets. Compared with non-shared clonotypes, clonotypes shared by all four sorted-subset donors had higher generation probabilities. Across four donors, about 5% of naive CD4, 3% to 3.5% of naive CD8, 2.3% of memory CD4, and around 0.4% of memory CD8 clonotypes were shared. The genetic and exposure-history diversity represented was limited by the small number of donors.

The donors were healthy, HIV-negative adults with no recently reported acute infections or vaccinations. Only Caucasian adults living in Nashville, Tennessee, USA were represented among the donors. Magnetic negative selection was used to enrich CD4+ T cells, after which naive cells were positively selected on CD45RA and the negative fraction became the memory subset. After blood collection by leukapheresis, PBMCs were isolated using Ficoll-Histopaque density gradient centrifugation and then cryopreserved in the vapor phase of liquid nitrogen. Analytical flow cytometry was used to check the purity and quantity of each magnetically sorted T cell population. Genomic DNA was isolated from every sorted fraction and measured by UV absorbance on a Nanodrop 2000c. On this clone: The antigen this receptor binds is unknown. Per-base qualities were not stored, and no clone one base away is much larger.

Using the deep immunoSEQ assay, TCR CDR3 regions were amplified from genomic DNA by multiplex PCR. Genomic DNA extracted from each cell subset was distributed evenly over all wells of several immunoSEQ 96-well plates, and each plate served as one replicate. For sorted subsets, around 200 ng genomic DNA, equal to tens of thousands of T cell genomes, was loaded into each replicate PCR. Purified libraries were quantified with a Qubit 3.0 fluorometer, sized on a Bioanalyzer 2100, and re-quantified with the KAPA Library Quantification kit. Every immunoSEQ 96-well plate was sequenced on a dedicated single-read 150-cycle Illumina NextSeq 550 flow cell. The source study handled its data this way. The immunoSEQ output contained only junctional sequences without quality scores, so filtering could not match that applied to full-length reads. Sequences were annotated with PyIR, a Python wrapper for IgBLAST v1.9, using IMGT germline references to assign V/J genes and CDR3. Reads were removed for weak V/J assignments (E-value above 1e-6), missing CDR3, stop codons, out-of-frame junctions, or ambiguous translated residues. V3J clonotypes were defined as sequences sharing an identical inferred V gene, J gene, and CDR3 amino acid sequence. Percentage overlap between repertoires was computed as shared unique clonotypes divided by the size of the smaller repertoire. Richness of each repertoire was evaluated using RTK rarefaction, the Chao1 estimator, and Recon v2.1 estimates of unobserved clonotypes. Generation probabilities were computed with OLGA for all TCRbeta clonotypes obtained by the gDNA method from a handful of donors. What TCRdb holds here is the immuneACCESS table cut down to in-frame rearrangements. Part of the clones is not present; checked against another copy, under half of the missing clones reflect an unresolved V gene, and the others are unexplained. That table is the source of V, J and clone size, and D and trimming were worked out from the DNA. In all, the sample holds 200,000 to 250,000 clones, and under 80% of those were seen once. Jointly, the top ten make up more than 9.5% of the sample.

Sequences were obtained from memory CD4+ T cells sorted from blood. The cell subset or site label corresponds to: CD45RA-negative fraction. The receptor's source is a man aged 25-45 years in good health.

In nucleotides, the sequence is TGTGCCAGCAGTACGCGGTACCAAGAGACCCAGTACTTC. Translated, this gives CASSTRYQETQYF. The sequence links TRBV27 to TRBJ2-5; the D gene is not confidently resolved. V gives up 5 bases and J gives up 0 bases, and the segment between their germline ends measures 7 bases. The CDR3 goes from the cysteine to the phenylalanine over 13 residues. The read is trimmed to its CDR3 DNA, 39 bases read in frame from base 1. Sequences MNHEY (CDR1) and SMNVEV (CDR2) are obtained from the germline V gene (reference sequence).